Here is one T cell receptor (beta chain) with its context. Methods used by the authors: Amplification from reference gene primers served as the basis for estimated nucleated cell counts. Generated by immunoSEQ multiplex PCR, the TCRdb table keeps only in-frame clones and is missing some. V and J calls and clone size are as listed in that table; D and trimming were resolved from the DNA. Among approximately 90,000 clones listed, 79% were seen once. Germline V gene data show CDR1 as MRHNA and CDR2 as SNTAGT. V shed 11 bases and J shed 6 bases, with 8 bases lying between them. The CDR3 spans 10 residues. This entry is derived from a study of blood T cell repertoires in COVID-19. The overall study: The analysed material was cDNA or gDNA that came from T cells, B-cell-depleted T cells, or PBMCs.

The TCR sequence derives from an older man with acute or convalescent COVID-19. What was sequenced was peripheral blood. The chain uses TRBV6-4 and TRBJ2-1; D gene uncertain. CDR3 region: CAAESNEQFF. The CDR3 DNA reads TGTGCCGCGGAGTCCAATGAGCAGTTCTTC.